The TCR beta chain under discussion was sequenced for a study of tumor-infiltrating lymphocytes in primary liver carcinoma. Unsorted whole blood served as the source of blood RNA, and germline DNA was extracted as well. Concerning this clonotype: Antigen specificity is unknown.

General study results and limits: Compared with tumor region pairs, tumor-adjacent and tumor-blood pairs overlapped less. The 250 largest clones made up significantly more of tumor than blood repertoires (p = 0.039).

The CDR3 is 14 amino acids. The germline V and J ends were trimmed by 1 base and 4 bases, with 11 bases remaining between them. Germline CDR1 MNHNS, CDR2 SASEGT. With roughly 0.5 ug total RNA as template and a constant-region primer, TCR beta cDNA was made. Three rounds of nested multiplex PCR with slightly modified ARM-PCR produced TCR beta libraries. Primers for the first two PCR rounds were TRBV1-TRBV30 forward primers and a C-beta reverse primer (approximately 10 cycles per round). TCRdb reprocessed the multiplex PCR reads via MiXCR and lists one record per CDR3 protein. The table has about 310,000 distinct CDR3 sequences, 65% seen once.

The V gene is TRBV6-1, the J gene TRBJ2-7; D gene uncertain. The sequence was obtained from a man aged 35 to 55 with primary liver carcinoma and hepatitis B virus infection. Sequencing input: peripheral blood. The CDR3, as DNA: TGTGCCAGCAGTGAAGGTCCGAGATCTTACGAGCAGTACTTC. Protein sequence: CASSEGPRSYEQYF.